These T cell receptor beta chains were read from a single sample in a study of cytomegalovirus exposure and HLA in healthy donors. Only in-frame clones appear in the TCRdb table, and some are missing; sequencing was by immunoSEQ multiplex PCR. The sample has 150,000 to 200,000 clones, 89% seen once. Sample: PBMCs. The receptors here all came from a young man in good health and CMV-seropositive. Each CDR3 is given with its conserved first and last residue. The D gene is left open where the match is weak. Size is stated for part of the rows, as once, few or many counts, or as a class when the clone is expanded.

D gene,clone size,J gene,V gene,CDR3 DNA,CDR3 protein
TRBD1,-,TRBJ1-2,TRBV4-2,TGTGCCAGCAGCGTCGGGGTAACGGACAGGGCTGGTAACTATGGCTACACCTTC,CASSVGVTDRAGNYGYTF
-,-,TRBJ1-5,TRBV4-1,TGCGCCAGCAGCCAAGATCCGAAGTTCCCCAGGGATAACGGCAATCAGCCCCAGCATTTT,CASSQDPKFPRDNGNQPQHF
-,many,TRBJ1-5,TRBV9,TGTGCCAGCAGCGGTGTCAGAAAATATAGCAATCAGCCCCAGCATTTT,CASSGVRKYSNQPQHF
TRBD1,-,TRBJ1-3,TRBV5-6,TGTGCCAGCAGACCATATGACAGGGCGGGAAACACCATATATTTT,CASRPYDRAGNTIYF
TRBD2,few,TRBJ2-7,TRBV11-1,TGTGCCAGCAGTGTAGCGGGAACCCCCTACGAGCAGTACTTC,CASSVAGTPYEQYF
-,-,TRBJ1-4,TRBV4-2,TGTGCCAGCAGCCAAGTTGAGGGTACAACTAATGAAAAACTGTTTTTT,CASSQVEGTTNEKLFF
TRBD1,once,TRBJ1-4,TRBV5-1,TGCGCCAGCAGCTGGACAGGGGACATCAATGAAAAACTGTTTTTT,CASSWTGDINEKLFF
-,-,TRBJ1-2,TRBV6-4,TGTGCCAGCAGTGACTCGTACCGGGATTTTCAAACGGGGGGCTACACCTTC,CASSDSYRDFQTGGYTF
TRBD2,-,TRBJ2-3,TRBV6-1,TGTGCCATATTCGGGAGGCCGCTCACAGATACGCAGTATTTT,CAIFGRPLTDTQYF
-,-,TRBJ1-1,TRBV19,TGTGCCAGTAGCCCCGGTCCGAACACTGAAGCTTTCTTT,CASSPGPNTEAFF
TRBD2,-,TRBJ2-4,TRBV11-3,TGTGCCAGCAACTTGGCGGGAGATAGTAGGTACATTCAGTACTTC,CASNLAGDSRYIQYF
TRBD2,-,TRBJ2-7,TRBV11-3,TGTGCCAGCAGCGTATCTAGCGGGAGCTGGTACGAGCAGTACTTC,CASSVSSGSWYEQYF
-,-,TRBJ2-7,TRBV19,TGTGCCAGTAGTATCGGCGGGATAGACACCTACGAGCAGTACTTC,CASSIGGIDTYEQYF
-,-,TRBJ1-1,TRBV6-5,TGTGCCAGCAGTTACCAGAGGAGGACTGAAGCTTTCTTT,CASSYQRRTEAFF
TRBD2,once,TRBJ2-3,TRBV5-1,TGCGCCAGCAGCTTGGAACTAGCGGGAGGGGTAGATACGCAGTATTTT,CASSLELAGGVDTQYF
-,-,TRBJ2-1,TRBV29-1,TGCAGCGTTGCGCGGACAGAGTTTTACAATGAGCAGTTCTTC,CSVARTEFYNEQFF
-,-,TRBJ1-5,TRBV7-8,TGTGCCAGCAGCCAGGACAGAGACTTCAATCAGCCCCAGCATTTT,CASSQDRDFNQPQHF
TRBD2,-,TRBJ2-5,TRBV15,TGTGCCACCAGCAGAGGGCAAACTAGCGGGAGGGGGACCCAGTACTTC,CATSRGQTSGRGTQYF
TRBD1,-,TRBJ1-5,TRBV7-6,TGTGCCAGCAGCTTATCGGTTGACAGGGTAGCTCAGCCCCAGCATTTT,CASSLSVDRVAQPQHF
TRBD2,-,TRBJ2-3,TRBV19,TGTGCCAGTAGCACCGGGACTAGCGGTCCCACAGATACGCAGTATTTT,CASSTGTSGPTDTQYF
-,few,TRBJ2-1,TRBV10-1,TGCGCCAGCAGTGACCCTAGCCTAGGGTGGGATGAGCAGTTCTTC,CASSDPSLGWDEQFF
-,once,TRBJ1-2,TRBV5-5,TGTGCCAGCAGCCCCCTGCGGGGGCATGGCTACACCTTC,CASSPLRGHGYTF